This TCR beta chain was profiled in a study of Ad26.COV2.S vaccination and SARS-CoV-2 variants. Study information: By the intramuscular route, Ad26.COV2.S was given once, or twice 56 days apart.

Data came from immunoSEQ multiplex PCR; TCRdb stores just in-frame clones and leaves some out. The sample holds about 440,000 clones, 90% seen once. V lost 2 bases and J lost 4, with 13 bases in between. Germline V gives CDR1 SGHRS, CDR2 YFSETQ. The CDR3 loop spans 14 amino acids. Treatment reported: around 19 received Ad26.COV2.S at low or high dose, single or two shots; about 5 received placebo; per-sample allocation not given. Repertoires come from day 63 after the first vaccine or placebo injection. The starting material was peripheral blood, obtained in a trial of Ad26.COV2.S vaccine versus placebo. The chain combines TRBV5-1 with TRBJ2-7; no clear D gene. The sequence was collected from a person between 18 and 60 years old who received the Ad26.COV2.S COVID-19 vaccine or a placebo. The CDR3 is CASSFSQSPYEQYF. The DNA for the CDR3 is TGCGCCAGCAGCTTTTCCCAGTCCCCTTACGAGCAGTACTTC.